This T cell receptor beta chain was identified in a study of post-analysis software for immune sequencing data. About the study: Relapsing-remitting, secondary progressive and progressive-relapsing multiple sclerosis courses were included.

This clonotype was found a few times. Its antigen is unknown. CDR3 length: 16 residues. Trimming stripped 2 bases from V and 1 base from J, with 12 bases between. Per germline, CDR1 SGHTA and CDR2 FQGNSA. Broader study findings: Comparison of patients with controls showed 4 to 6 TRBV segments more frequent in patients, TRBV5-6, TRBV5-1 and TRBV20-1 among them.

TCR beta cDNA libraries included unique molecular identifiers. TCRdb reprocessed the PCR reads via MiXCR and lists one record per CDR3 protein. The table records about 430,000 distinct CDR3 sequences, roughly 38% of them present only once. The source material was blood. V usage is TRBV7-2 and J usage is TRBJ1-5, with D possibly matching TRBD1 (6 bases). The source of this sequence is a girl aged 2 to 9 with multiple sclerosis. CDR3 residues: CASSLSGQMSNQPQHF. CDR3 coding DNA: TGTGCCAGCAGCTTAAGTGGACAGATGAGCAATCAGCCCCAGCATTTT.